Each of the 17 T cell receptor beta chains below was sequenced from the same sample in a study of T cells in Graves' hyperthyroidism and ophthalmopathy. The CDR3 regions of TCR beta were amplified from RNA transcripts. A set of HTBI primers served as the primers for a first-round RT-PCR of the TCR CDR3. In TCRdb, the multiplex PCR reads were re-called with MiXCR into one record per CDR3 protein. The sample records approximately 710,000 distinct CDR3 sequences, around 15% being singletons. The specimen was blood. The source of these receptors is a man in his fifties with Graves' hyperthyroidism.

This clonotype was seen repeatedly, ten times or more. This chain joins TRBV7-9 and TRBJ1-1, with D uncertain. Per germline, CDR1 SEHNR and CDR2 FQNEAQ (reference sequence). The V and J ends lost 7 bases and 8 bases respectively, with 11 bases between them. CDR3 length: 11 amino acids. This chain's CDR3 is CASILRAEAFF. Written as DNA, the CDR3 is TGTGCCAGCATCCTCCGGGCAGAAGCTTTCTTT.

This chain connects TRBV19 to TRBJ2-1; weak D call: TRBD2 (6 bases). V was trimmed by 1 base and J by 0 bases, leaving 13 bases between them. Germline lookup yields CDR1 LNHDA and CDR2 SQIVND (reference sequence). The CDR3 has 17 amino acids. The CDR3 region has the DNA TGTGCCAGTAGTATAGCCGGAGGGACCAGCTCCTACAATGAGCAGTTCTTC. This sequence encodes CASSIAGGTSSYNEQFF. The variable domain in full, with the rest retrieved from reference TRBV19 and TRBJ2-1, is DGGITQSPKYLFRKEGQNVTLSCEQNLNHDAMYWYRQDPGQGLRLIYYSQIVNDFQKGDIAEGYSVSREKKESFPLTVTSAQKNPTAFYLCASSIAGGTSSYNEQFFGPGTRLTVL.

In this sample, this clonotype turned up many times. This chain joins TRBV7-6 and TRBJ2-7; TRBD2 aligns across 14 bases. The germline gives CDR1 SGHVS, CDR2 FNYEAQ. Trimming cost V 4 bases and J 3 bases; bases outside gene matches: 5. The CDR3 extends over 16 amino acids. The CDR3 here is CASSSRTSGGIYEQYF. CDR3 bases: TGTGCCAGCAGCTCCCGGACTAGCGGGGGGATCTACGAGCAGTACTTC.

J is TRBJ2-7 and V is TRBV27, with no clear D. The CDR3 has 14 amino acids. The ends were cut back, 7 bases at V and 3 bases at J, with 16 bases in the middle. In germline, CDR1 is MNHEY, CDR2 SMNVEV (reference sequence). The CDR3 reads CASTSSRSDYEQYF. CDR3 in DNA: TGTGCCAGCACTTCGTCCCGGTCGGACTACGAGCAGTACTTC.

Only a few counts were recorded for this clonotype. J is TRBJ2-7 and V is TRBV10-3; TRBD2 matches 8 bases. In germline, CDR1 is ENHRY, CDR2 SYGVKD. The CDR3 length is 14 residues. V lost 6 bases to trimming and J lost 5 bases; unmatched junction nucleotides: 9. CDR3 residues: CAIREIAGTNEQYF. CDR3 nucleotides: TGTGCCATCAGGGAGATAGCGGGAACCAACGAGCAGTACTTC.

The genes are TRBV3-1 and TRBJ1-1; possibly TRBD1 for D (6 bases). CDR3 length: 15 residues. Germline V CDR1 and CDR2: LGHDT, YNNKEL (reference sequence). The ends were cut back, 0 bases at V and 4 bases at J, with 12 bases in the middle. The CDR3 nucleotides are TGTGCCAGCAGCCAAGAGGCAGGGGCTTTCACTGAAGCTTTCTTT. Its protein is CASSQEAGAFTEAFF.

The chain joins TRBV7-2 to TRBJ2-1; D uncertain. CDR3 length: 15 residues. The germline V gene encodes CDR1 SGHTA and CDR2 FQGNSA. V lost 6 bases, J lost 0 bases, and 12 bases lay in between. The CDR3 sequence is CASSSERSSYNEQFF. CDR3 nucleotide sequence: TGTGCCAGCAGTTCGGAGAGGAGCTCCTACAATGAGCAGTTCTTC. The entire variable domain, with the rest obtained from reference TRBV7-2 and TRBJ2-1, is as follows: GAGVSQSPSNKVTEKGKDVELRCDPISGHTALYWYRQSLGQGLEFLIYFQGNSAPDKSGLPSDRFSAERTGGSVSTLTIQRTQQEDSAVYLCASSSERSSYNEQFFGPGTRLTVL.

This clonotype was detected a few times. This chain links TRBV28 with TRBJ2-7; unclear D gene. The V end was cut by 6 bases, the J end by 2 bases, with 20 bases between. Germline V gene lookup returns CDR1 MDHEN and CDR2 SYDVKM. There are 16 residues in the CDR3. The DNA for the CDR3 is TGTGCCAGCAGCCCCATCCCGAGACATGTGGCCTACGAGCAGTACTTC. Protein: CASSPIPRHVAYEQYF.

This chain joins TRBV5-1 and TRBJ2-7, with TRBD1 identical over 10 bases. The CDR3 has 14 amino acids. Germline V lookup: CDR1 SGHRS, CDR2 YFSETQ. The junction had 4 bases not matched to a gene; V was cut back by 4 bases and J by 3 bases. The CDR3 loop reads CASSRGQGIYEQYF. CDR3 sequence (DNA): TGCGCCAGCAGCAGGGGACAGGGGATCTACGAGCAGTACTTC.

This clonotype was detected many times. The V and J genes are TRBV27 and TRBJ1-1; no reliable D call. The germline gives CDR1 MNHEY, CDR2 SMNVEV (reference sequence). V was cut by 6 bases and J by 1 base, with 12 bases left in between. This CDR3 contains 14 residues. In DNA, the CDR3 is TGTGCCAGCAGACCCACCTCCCGGAACACTGAAGCTTTCTTT. Protein: CASRPTSRNTEAFF.

This clonotype was observed a few times. The chain has TRBV7-9 and TRBJ1-5; no clear D gene. This CDR3 spans 12 amino acids. V shed 4 bases and J shed 9 bases, with 10 bases lying between them. Germline CDR1 SEHNR, CDR2 FQNEAQ (reference sequence). DNA for the CDR3: TGTGCCAGCAGCTCAGCAGCGGGGCCCCAGCATTTT. Translated: CASSSAAGPQHF.

A note on this clonotype: The junction and the germline gene differ at one end; a read error may be behind it. This chain joins TRBV27 and TRBJ1-2; no reliable D call. The germline CDR1 and CDR2 sequences are MNHEY and SMNVEV (reference sequence). CDR3 length: 13 residues. The CDR3 DNA is TGTGCCAGCGGTTTTGTCAGCCGCTATGGCTACACCTTC. Translated, it gives CASGFVSRYGYTF.

This clonotype was detected many times. This sequence joins TRBV28 and TRBJ2-5; 7 positions agree with TRBD2. In germline, CDR1 is MDHEN, CDR2 SYDVKM. The CDR3 length is 14 residues. After removal of 5 bases from V and 2 bases from J, the junction contained 5 bases not matched to a gene. This CDR3 is CASSPLAVQETQYF. In nucleotides, the CDR3 is TGTGCCAGCAGTCCGCTAGCGGTTCAAGAGACCCAGTACTTC.

This clonotype was detected ten times or more. The chain links TRBV3-1 to TRBJ2-1, with D possibly being TRBD1 (5 bases). Germline V lookup: CDR1 LGHDT, CDR2 YNNKEL (reference sequence). The CDR3 runs to 15 residues. Trimming left V 4 bases short and J 0 bases short, with 10 bases between. The CDR3 region has the DNA TGTGCCAGCAGCCCCGACAGCCCCTCCTACAATGAGCAGTTCTTC. It is translated as CASSPDSPSYNEQFF.

To note about this clonotype: Compared with germline, one end of the junction differs, possibly owing to a read error. The chain has TRBV27 and TRBJ1-5; D is perhaps TRBD1 (6 bases). This CDR3 is built from 14 residues. CDR1 is MNHEY, CDR2 SMNVEV, per germline (reference sequence). The DNA of the CDR3 is TGTGCCGGCAGTGAAAGGGGGGTAGATCAGCCCCAGCATTTT. Its protein product is CAGSERGVDQPQHF.

The V call is TRBV10-1, the J call TRBJ1-2; D is unclear. V was shortened by 0 bases and J by 2 bases, with 4 bases between the two germline ends. This CDR3 contains 13 residues. Germline V gene data show CDR1 as WNHNN and CDR2 as SYGVQD (reference sequence). CDR3 bases: TGCGCCAGCAGTGAGTCAGGAAACTATGGCTACACCTTC. It specifies CASSESGNYGYTF.

Ten or more counts support this clonotype. The chain couples TRBV10-3 to TRBJ2-1; tentative D call: TRBD2 (5 bases). The CDR3 contains 14 residues. V was clipped by 10 bases and J by 2 bases, with 15 bases between them. Looked up from germline, CDR1 is ENHRY and CDR2 is SYGVKD. The CDR3 sequence: CATRTETTYNEQFF. CDR3 DNA: TGTGCCACTAGGACTGAAACGACCTACAATGAGCAGTTCTTC.